This is a list of T cell receptor beta chains from one sample in a study of T-cell reconstitution after alpha-beta-depleted transplantation in children. Each CDR3 protein is one row after TCRdb ran MiXCR on the PCR reads. The sample has roughly 420,000 distinct CDR3 sequences; 15% to 20% are singletons. Sequencing was performed on PBMCs, mostly from graft donor cells, taken 360 days after TCRalphabeta/CD19-depleted stem cell transplant. Receptors originate from a boy younger than two who had a stem cell transplant for Wiskott-Aldrich syndrome, so the T cells may come from the graft donor. Both conserved end residues are part of each CDR3. Each record gives: D gene, V gene, clone size, J gene, CDR3 DNA, CDR3 protein. D genes are given only for firm matches. Clone size is not always given. Where it is, it says once, few, many or a class for expanded clones.

d_call: NA
v_call: TRBV23-1
clone_size: few
j_call: TRBJ2-7
cdr3_nt: TGCGCCGTAAGCAGGGTTATCCTAGAAGGGCAGTACTTC
cdr3_aa: CAVSRVILEGQYF

d_call: TRBD1
v_call: TRBV12-3/TRBV12-4
clone_size: many
j_call: TRBJ2-5
cdr3_nt: TGTGCCAGCAGACGGACAGGGGGGGAGACCCAGTACTTC
cdr3_aa: CASRRTGGETQYF

d_call: NA
v_call: TRBV24-1
clone_size: NA
j_call: TRBJ2-1
cdr3_nt: TGTGCCACCAGTGATCCCCCCGTTGGTGAGCAGTTCTTC
cdr3_aa: CATSDPPVGEQFF

d_call: NA
v_call: TRBV7-8
clone_size: many
j_call: TRBJ2-2
cdr3_nt: TGTGCCAGCAGCTTAGTGCTACCAAGGACCGGGGAGCTGTTTTTT
cdr3_aa: CASSLVLPRTGELFF

d_call: NA
v_call: TRBV5-1
clone_size: many
j_call: TRBJ2-1
cdr3_nt: TGCGCCAGCAGACGAGACGCGGGCGTTGAGCAGTTCTTC
cdr3_aa: CASRRDAGVEQFF

d_call: NA
v_call: TRBV10-3
clone_size: NA
j_call: TRBJ2-3
cdr3_nt: TGTGCCATCAGTGCGTCGGGGATCTTAGATACGCAGTATTTT
cdr3_aa: CAISASGILDTQYF

d_call: NA
v_call: TRBV20-1
clone_size: NA
j_call: TRBJ2-5
cdr3_nt: TGCAGTCCCGGGGAGACCCAGTACTTC
cdr3_aa: CSPGETQYF

d_call: NA
v_call: TRBV5-1
clone_size: few
j_call: TRBJ2-7
cdr3_nt: TGCGCCAGCAGCAACAGCCTTTCCTCCTACGAGCAGTACTTC
cdr3_aa: CASSNSLSSYEQYF

d_call: TRBD2
v_call: TRBV20-1
clone_size: NA
j_call: TRBJ2-1
cdr3_nt: TGCAGTGCTTCAGCGGGGGCCTCGAGCTCCTACAATGAGCAGTTCTTC
cdr3_aa: CSASAGASSSYNEQFF

d_call: TRBD2
v_call: TRBV29-1
clone_size: NA
j_call: TRBJ2-7
cdr3_nt: TGCAGCGTTGGGGGGGTCCGAGCGGGAGTGTACGAGCAGTACTTC
cdr3_aa: CSVGGVRAGVYEQYF

d_call: NA
v_call: TRBV10-1
clone_size: few
j_call: TRBJ2-3
cdr3_nt: TGCGCCAGCAGCAAATTGGGGGACAAAGCCACAGATACGCAGTATTTT
cdr3_aa: CASSKLGDKATDTQYF

d_call: NA
v_call: TRBV2
clone_size: NA
j_call: TRBJ2-3
cdr3_nt: TGTGCCAGCAGTGAGGAATGGGGAGCTACCACAGATACGCAGTATTTT
cdr3_aa: CASSEEWGATTDTQYF

d_call: NA
v_call: TRBV5-1
clone_size: few
j_call: TRBJ2-2
cdr3_nt: TGCGCCAGCAGAACGGGGAGCGGGGAGCTGTTTTTT
cdr3_aa: CASRTGSGELFF

d_call: TRBD1
v_call: TRBV24-1
clone_size: few
j_call: TRBJ1-1
cdr3_nt: TGTGCCACCAGTGAAAGGGACAGGGATGAAGCTTTCTTT
cdr3_aa: CATSERDRDEAFF

d_call: TRBD2
v_call: TRBV11-1
clone_size: few
j_call: TRBJ2-1
cdr3_nt: TGTGCCAGCACCCTAGTGGGGACTAGCGGCAGCTCCTACAATGAGCAGTTCTTC
cdr3_aa: CASTLVGTSGSSYNEQFF

d_call: TRBD2
v_call: TRBV6-2/TRBV6-3
clone_size: NA
j_call: TRBJ2-1
cdr3_nt: TGTGCCAGCAGACCGACTAGCGGTTCTTACAATGAGCAGTTCTTC
cdr3_aa: CASRPTSGSYNEQFF

d_call: TRBD2
v_call: TRBV4-1
clone_size: once
j_call: TRBJ2-7
cdr3_nt: TGCGCCAGCAGCCAAATCCCGGGAGGGTCTTTCTACGAGCAGTACTTC
cdr3_aa: CASSQIPGGSFYEQYF

d_call: NA
v_call: TRBV20-1
clone_size: many
j_call: TRBJ1-2
cdr3_nt: TGCAGTGCTGCTAACAGGGCGTATGGCTACACCTTC
cdr3_aa: CSAANRAYGYTF

d_call: TRBD2
v_call: TRBV5-5
clone_size: NA
j_call: TRBJ2-4
cdr3_nt: TGTGCCAGCAGCTCGCTCAGCGGGAGGCTGGGGTTTCAGTACTTC
cdr3_aa: CASSSLSGRLGFQYF

d_call: NA
v_call: TRBV15
clone_size: NA
j_call: TRBJ1-5
cdr3_nt: TGTGCCACCAGCAGAGACGCGGGGGGAAATCAGCCCCAGCATTTT
cdr3_aa: CATSRDAGGNQPQHF

d_call: NA
v_call: TRBV7-2
clone_size: NA
j_call: TRBJ2-2
cdr3_nt: TGTGCCAGCAGCTCATGGGTCTCTCCGGCCGGGGAGCTGTTTTTT
cdr3_aa: CASSSWVSPAGELFF

d_call: NA
v_call: TRBV6-4
clone_size: NA
j_call: TRBJ2-5
cdr3_nt: TGTGCCAGCAGTGTCCGACTAGGAGGTGGGACCCAGTACTTC
cdr3_aa: CASSVRLGGGTQYF

d_call: TRBD1
v_call: TRBV12-3/TRBV12-4
clone_size: NA
j_call: TRBJ2-7
cdr3_nt: TGTGCCAGCACCCATCGCACAGGGGGTTCCTACGAGCAGTACTTC
cdr3_aa: CASTHRTGGSYEQYF

d_call: NA
v_call: TRBV28
clone_size: NA
j_call: TRBJ1-1
cdr3_nt: TGTGCCAGCAGTTTAATGGGGGGAGGGACTTTCTTT
cdr3_aa: CASSLMGGGTFF

d_call: NA
v_call: TRBV5-6
clone_size: NA
j_call: TRBJ2-4
cdr3_nt: TGTGCCAGCAGCCTATGGACCGGACCAGTTCAGTACTTC
cdr3_aa: CASSLWTGPVQYF